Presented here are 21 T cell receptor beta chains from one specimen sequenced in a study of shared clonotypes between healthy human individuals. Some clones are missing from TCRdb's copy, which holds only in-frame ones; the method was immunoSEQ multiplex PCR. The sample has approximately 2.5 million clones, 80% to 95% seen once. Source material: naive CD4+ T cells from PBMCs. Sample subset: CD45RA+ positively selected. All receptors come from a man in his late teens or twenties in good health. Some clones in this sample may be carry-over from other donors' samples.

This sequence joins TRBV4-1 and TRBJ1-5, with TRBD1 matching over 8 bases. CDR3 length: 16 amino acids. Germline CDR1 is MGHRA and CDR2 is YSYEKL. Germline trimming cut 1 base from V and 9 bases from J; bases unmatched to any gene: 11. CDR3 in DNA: TGCGCCAGCAGCCAAGCCCCGACAGGGGTAATAAGGCCCCAGCATTTT. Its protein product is CASSQAPTGVIRPQHF.

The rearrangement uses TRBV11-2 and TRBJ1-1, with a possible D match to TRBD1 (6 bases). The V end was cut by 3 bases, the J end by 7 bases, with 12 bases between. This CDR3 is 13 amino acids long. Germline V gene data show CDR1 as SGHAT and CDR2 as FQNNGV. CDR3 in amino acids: CASSFTGRGEAFF. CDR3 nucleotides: TGTGCCAGCAGCTTCACAGGGCGTGGTGAAGCTTTCTTT.

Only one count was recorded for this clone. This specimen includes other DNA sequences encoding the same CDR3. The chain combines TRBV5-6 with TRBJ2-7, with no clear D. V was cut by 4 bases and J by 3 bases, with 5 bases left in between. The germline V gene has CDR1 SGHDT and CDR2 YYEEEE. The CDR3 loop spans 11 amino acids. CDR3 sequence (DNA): TGTGCCAGCAGCGCAAGCTACGAGCAGTACTTC. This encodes CASSASYEQYF.

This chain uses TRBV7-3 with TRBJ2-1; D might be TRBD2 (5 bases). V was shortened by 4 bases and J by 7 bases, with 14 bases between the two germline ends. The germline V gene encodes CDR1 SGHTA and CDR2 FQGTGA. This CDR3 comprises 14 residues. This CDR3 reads CASSYSSVGNEQFF. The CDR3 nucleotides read TGTGCCAGCAGCTATAGTAGCGTCGGGAATGAGCAGTTCTTC.

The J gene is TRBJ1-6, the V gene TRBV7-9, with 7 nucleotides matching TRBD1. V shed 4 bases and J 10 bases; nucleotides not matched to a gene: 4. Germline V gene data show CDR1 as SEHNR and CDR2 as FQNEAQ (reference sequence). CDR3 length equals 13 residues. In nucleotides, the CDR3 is TGTGCCAGCAGCTCTCAGGGGGACTCACCCCTCCACTTT. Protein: CASSSQGDSPLHF.

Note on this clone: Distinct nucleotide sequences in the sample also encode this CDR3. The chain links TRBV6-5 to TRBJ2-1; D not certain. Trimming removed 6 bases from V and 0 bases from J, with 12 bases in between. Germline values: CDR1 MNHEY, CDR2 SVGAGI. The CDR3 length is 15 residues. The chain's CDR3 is CASSLRMSSYNEQFF. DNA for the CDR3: TGTGCCAGCAGCCTCAGGATGAGCTCCTACAATGAGCAGTTCTTC.

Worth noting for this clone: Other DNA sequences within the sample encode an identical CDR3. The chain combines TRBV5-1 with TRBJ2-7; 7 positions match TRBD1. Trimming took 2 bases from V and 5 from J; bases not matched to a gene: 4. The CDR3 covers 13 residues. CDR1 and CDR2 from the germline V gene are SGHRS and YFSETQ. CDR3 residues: CASSFNRGHEQYF. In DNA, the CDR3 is TGCGCCAGCAGCTTTAACAGGGGCCACGAGCAGTACTTC.

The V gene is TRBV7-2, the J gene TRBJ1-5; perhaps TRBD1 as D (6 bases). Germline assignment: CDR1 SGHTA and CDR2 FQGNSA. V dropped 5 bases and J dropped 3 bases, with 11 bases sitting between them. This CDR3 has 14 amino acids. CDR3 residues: CASSPTGTNQPQHF. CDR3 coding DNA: TGTGCCAGCAGCCCCACAGGGACCAATCAGCCCCAGCATTTT. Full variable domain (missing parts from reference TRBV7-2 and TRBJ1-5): GAGVSQSPSNKVTEKGKDVELRCDPISGHTALYWYRQSLGQGLEFLIYFQGNSAPDKSGLPSDRFSAERTGGSVSTLTIQRTQQEDSAVYLCASSPTGTNQPQHFGDGTRLSIL.

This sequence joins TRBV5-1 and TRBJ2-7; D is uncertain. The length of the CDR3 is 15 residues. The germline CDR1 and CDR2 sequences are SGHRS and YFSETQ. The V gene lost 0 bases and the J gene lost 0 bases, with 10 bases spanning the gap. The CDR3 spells CASSLEPASSYEQYF. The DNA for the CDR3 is TGCGCCAGCAGCTTGGAGCCAGCGAGCTCCTACGAGCAGTACTTC.

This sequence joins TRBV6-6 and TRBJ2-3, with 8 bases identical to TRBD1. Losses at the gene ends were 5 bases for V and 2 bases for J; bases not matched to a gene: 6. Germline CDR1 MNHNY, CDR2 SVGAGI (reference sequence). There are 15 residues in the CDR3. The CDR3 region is CASSPGQVYTDTQYF. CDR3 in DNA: TGTGCCAGCAGTCCGGGACAGGTCTACACAGATACGCAGTATTTT.

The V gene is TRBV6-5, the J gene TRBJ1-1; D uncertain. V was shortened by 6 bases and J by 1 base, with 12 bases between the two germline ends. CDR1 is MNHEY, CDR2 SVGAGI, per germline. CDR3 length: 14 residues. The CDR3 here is CASRRLDRNTEAFF. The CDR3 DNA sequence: TGTGCCAGCAGGCGGCTCGACCGGAACACTGAAGCTTTCTTT.

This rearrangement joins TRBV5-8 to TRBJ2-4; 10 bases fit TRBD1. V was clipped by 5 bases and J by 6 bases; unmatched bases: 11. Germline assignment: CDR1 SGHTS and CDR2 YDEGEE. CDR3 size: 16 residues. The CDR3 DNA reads TGTGCCAGCAGGTTACCGGGACAGGGGAGTGGAAACATTCAGTACTTC. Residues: CASRLPGQGSGNIQYF.

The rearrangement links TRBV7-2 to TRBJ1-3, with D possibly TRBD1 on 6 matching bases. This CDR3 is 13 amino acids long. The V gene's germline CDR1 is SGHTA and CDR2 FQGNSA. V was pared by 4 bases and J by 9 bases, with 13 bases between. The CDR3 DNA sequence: TGTGCCAGCAGCTCGGAGCGGGGGGCCACCATATATTTT. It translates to CASSSERGATIYF. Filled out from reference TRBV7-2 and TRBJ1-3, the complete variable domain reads GAGVSQSPSNKVTEKGKDVELRCDPISGHTALYWYRQSLGQGLEFLIYFQGNSAPDKSGLPSDRFSAERTGGSVSTLTIQRTQQEDSAVYLCASSSERGATIYFGEGSWLTVV.

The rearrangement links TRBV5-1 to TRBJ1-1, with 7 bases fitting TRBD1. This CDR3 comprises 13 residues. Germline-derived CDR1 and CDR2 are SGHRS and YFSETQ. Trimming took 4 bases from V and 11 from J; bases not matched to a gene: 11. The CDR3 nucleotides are TGCGCCAGCAGCCGGACAGGACCAGAGGGCGCTTTCTTT. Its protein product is CASSRTGPEGAFF.

The CDR3: CASSHRNRGGYDDQPQHF. The CDR3 DNA follows: TGCGCCAGCAGCCACCGAAACAGGGGGGGATATGACGATCAGCCCCAGCATTTT. V usage is TRBV4-1 and J usage is TRBJ1-5, with TRBD1 matching over 8 bases. There are 18 residues in the CDR3. Germline V lookup: CDR1 MGHRA, CDR2 YSYEKL. J gave up 5 bases and V 3 bases, and 15 bases lay outside the gene matches.

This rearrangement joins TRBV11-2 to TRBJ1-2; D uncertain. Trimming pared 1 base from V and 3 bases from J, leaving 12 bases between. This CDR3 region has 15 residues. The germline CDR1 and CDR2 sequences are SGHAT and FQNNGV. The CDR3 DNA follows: TGTGCCAGCAGCTTAGTTTTTTCGGCTGACTATGGCTACACCTTC. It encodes CASSLVFSADYGYTF. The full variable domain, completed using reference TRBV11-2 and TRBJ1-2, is EAGVAQSPRYKIIEKRQSVAFWCNPISGHATLYWYQQILGQGPKLLIQFQNNGVVDDSQLPKDRFSAERLKGVDSTLKIQPAKLEDSAVYLCASSLVFSADYGYTFGSGTRLTVV.

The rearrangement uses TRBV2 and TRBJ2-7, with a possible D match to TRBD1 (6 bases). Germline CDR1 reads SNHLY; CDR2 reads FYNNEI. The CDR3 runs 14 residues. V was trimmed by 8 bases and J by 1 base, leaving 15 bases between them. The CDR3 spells CASYAGTSSYEQYF. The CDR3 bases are TGTGCCAGCTATGCCGGGACATCTTCCTACGAGCAGTACTTC.

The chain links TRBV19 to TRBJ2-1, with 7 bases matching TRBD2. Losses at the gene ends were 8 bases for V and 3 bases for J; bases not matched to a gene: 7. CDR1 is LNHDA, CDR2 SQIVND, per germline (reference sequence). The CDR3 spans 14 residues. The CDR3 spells CASSGRVLYNEQFF. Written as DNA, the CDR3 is TGTGCCAGTTCTGGGAGGGTCCTCTACAATGAGCAGTTCTTC. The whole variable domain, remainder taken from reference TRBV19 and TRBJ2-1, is DGGITQSPKYLFRKEGQNVTLSCEQNLNHDAMYWYRQDPGQGLRLIYYSQIVNDFQKGDIAEGYSVSREKKESFPLTVTSAQKNPTAFYLCASSGRVLYNEQFFGPGTRLTVL.

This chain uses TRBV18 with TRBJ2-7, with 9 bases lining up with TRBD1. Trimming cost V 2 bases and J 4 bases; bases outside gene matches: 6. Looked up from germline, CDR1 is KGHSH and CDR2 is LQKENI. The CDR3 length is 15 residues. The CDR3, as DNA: TGTGCCAGCTCACCATCGAGCGACAGGGGGTACGAGCAGTACTTC. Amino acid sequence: CASSPSSDRGYEQYF.

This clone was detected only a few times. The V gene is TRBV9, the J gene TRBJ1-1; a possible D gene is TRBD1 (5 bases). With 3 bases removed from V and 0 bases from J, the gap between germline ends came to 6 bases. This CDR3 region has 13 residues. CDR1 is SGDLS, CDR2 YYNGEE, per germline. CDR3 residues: CASSGQLNTEAFF. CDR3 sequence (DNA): TGTGCCAGCAGCGGACAGTTGAACACTGAAGCTTTCTTT.

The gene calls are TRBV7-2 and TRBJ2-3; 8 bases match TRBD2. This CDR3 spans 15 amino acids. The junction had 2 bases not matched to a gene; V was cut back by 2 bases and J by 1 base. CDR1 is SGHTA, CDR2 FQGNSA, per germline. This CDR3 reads CASSLFSGGTDTQYF. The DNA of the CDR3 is TGTGCCAGCAGCTTATTTAGCGGGGGCACAGATACGCAGTATTTT.